One sample yielded the 32 T cell receptor beta chains listed below, sequenced in a study of T cell changes during pregnancy in multiple sclerosis. Libraries were prepared by immunoSEQ multiplex PCR; TCRdb keeps only in-frame clonotypes and omits some of them. Here the sample spans 20,000 to 25,000 clones, over 75% being singletons. The source material was CD8+ T cells from peripheral blood mononuclear cells, sampled after pregnancy. Every receptor here comes from a female donor with multiple sclerosis, enrolled in a pregnancy study.

The chain uses TRBV4-1 and TRBJ2-7, with 7 bases lining up with TRBD2. The CDR3 has 15 amino acids. The germline V gene has CDR1 MGHRA and CDR2 YSYEKL. Trimming took 0 bases from V and 0 from J; bases not matched to a gene: 2. The CDR3 spells CASSQEGGASYEQYF. The CDR3 nucleotides are TGCGCCAGCAGCCAAGAGGGAGGGGCCTCCTACGAGCAGTACTTC.

This chain uses TRBV11-2 with TRBJ1-5; 7 bases match TRBD1. Germline V gene lookup returns CDR1 SGHAT and CDR2 FQNNGV. This CDR3 is built from 16 residues. Trimming took 5 bases from V and 2 from J; bases not matched to a gene: 9. The CDR3: CASSLTGVIGNQPQHF. CDR3 DNA: TGTGCCAGCAGCCTAACAGGGGTTATTGGCAATCAGCCCCAGCATTTT.

This chain uses TRBV5-6 with TRBJ1-1, with 9 bases fitting TRBD1. Germline V lookup: CDR1 SGHDT, CDR2 YYEEEE. The junction had 11 bases not matched to a gene; V was cut back by 3 bases and J by 2 bases. The CDR3 has 17 residues. CDR3 region: CASSSPTGGAINTEAFF. CDR3 nucleotide sequence: TGTGCCAGCAGCTCCCCGACAGGGGGAGCAATAAACACTGAAGCTTTCTTT. The entire variable domain, with the rest obtained from reference TRBV5-6 and TRBJ1-1, is as follows: DAGVTQSPTHLIKTRGQQVTLRCSPKSGHDTVSWYQQALGQGPQFIFQYYEEEERQRGNFPDRFSGHQFPNYSSELNVNALLLGDSALYLCASSSPTGGAINTEAFFGQGTRLTVV.

The J gene is TRBJ2-5, the V gene TRBV11-2; TRBD1 might be the D (6 bases). Between the trimmed V and J ends, which lost 5 bases and 5 bases, there was a span of 18 bases. CDR3 length: 15 amino acids. In germline, CDR1 is SGHAT, CDR2 FQNNGV. CDR3 protein: CASSPTQGRRETQYF. In nucleotides, the CDR3 is TGTGCCAGCAGCCCCACCCAGGGGCGCAGGGAGACCCAGTACTTC.

This clone was seen only once. The chain has TRBV7-9 and TRBJ2-2, with 10 bases aligning to TRBD1. The CDR3 is made up of 13 amino acids. CDR1 is SEHNR, CDR2 FQNEAQ, per germline (reference sequence). The V and J ends lost 4 bases and 8 bases, in that order; junction bases with no gene match: 1. CDR3 loop: CASSSGQGGELFF. DNA for the CDR3: TGTGCCAGCAGCTCGGGACAGGGGGGGGAGCTGTTTTTT.

The chain uses TRBV5-5 and TRBJ2-3; 7 bases agree with TRBD2. The J segment lost 2 bases and the V segment lost 2 bases, leaving 5 bases of the junction unmatched. The CDR3 loop spans 15 amino acids. Looked up from germline, CDR1 is SGHKS and CDR2 is YYEKEE (reference sequence). CDR3 nucleotide sequence: TGTGCCAGCAGCTTATGGGCGGGAGACACAGATACGCAGTATTTT. It specifies CASSLWAGDTDTQYF. Full variable domain (remainder filled in from reference TRBV5-5 and TRBJ2-3): DAGVTQSPTHLIKTRGQQVTLRCSPISGHKSVSWYQQVLGQGPQFIFQYYEKEERGRGNFPDRFSARQFPNYSSELNVNALLLGDSALYLCASSLWAGDTDTQYFGPGTRLTVL.

The chain carries TRBV5-6 and TRBJ2-7, with 7 bases aligning to TRBD2. The trim removed 0 bases at V and 0 bases at J, leaving 12 bases unmatched. Per the germline V gene, CDR1 is SGHDT and CDR2 is YYEEEE. The length of the CDR3 is 18 residues. In nucleotides, the CDR3 is TGTGCCAGCAGCTTGGCCGGGTGGCTAGCGGACCACTCCTACGAGCAGTACTTC. This translates into CASSLAGWLADHSYEQYF.

This chain links TRBV5-1 with TRBJ1-5; TRBD1 agrees at 10 bases. Per the germline V gene, CDR1 is SGHRS and CDR2 is YFSETQ. The J segment lost 7 bases and the V segment lost 0 bases, leaving 4 bases of the junction unmatched. The CDR3 loop spans 15 amino acids. The CDR3 spells CASSLGDRGPQPQHF. In DNA form, the CDR3 reads TGCGCCAGCAGCTTGGGGGACAGGGGACCCCAGCCCCAGCATTTT.

The gene calls are TRBV6-1 and TRBJ2-1; tentative D call: TRBD1 (5 bases). V was shortened by 1 base and J by 3 bases, with 10 bases between the two germline ends. Germline loops: CDR1 MNHNS, CDR2 SASEGT. The CDR3 loop spans 15 amino acids. In nucleotides, the CDR3 is TGTGCCAGCAGTGAAGTAGGAAGGGGCTACAATGAGCAGTTCTTC. Its translation is CASSEVGRGYNEQFF.

The chain has TRBV30 and TRBJ1-5, with 12 bases lining up with TRBD1. This CDR3 spans 17 amino acids. Germline loops: CDR1 GTSNPN, CDR2 SVGIG (reference sequence). V shed 1 base, J shed 5 bases, and the junction held 9 bases outside the gene matches. CDR3 sequence (DNA): TGTGCCTGGAGTGGGGGACAGGGGGCCGAGGTCGATCAGCCCCAGCATTTT. This encodes CAWSGGQGAEVDQPQHF.

The chain is built from TRBV9 and TRBJ2-1, with D unresolved. Germline V gene lookup returns CDR1 SGDLS and CDR2 YYNGEE. CDR3 size: 16 residues. The V gene lost 0 bases and the J gene lost 4 bases, with 14 bases spanning the gap. The CDR3, as DNA: TGTGCCAGCAGCGTAGTTGGCCTCAATATTTACAATGAGCAGTTCTTC. This translates into CASSVVGLNIYNEQFF.

The chain combines TRBV5-5 with TRBJ2-1, with 10 nucleotides matching TRBD2. Trimming took 4 bases from V and 0 from J; bases not matched to a gene: 7. Germline V CDR1 and CDR2: SGHKS, YYEKEE (reference sequence). The CDR3 is 17 residues long. The CDR3 loop is CASSDRTSGSSYNEQFF. In DNA, the CDR3 is TGTGCCAGCAGCGACAGGACTAGCGGTAGCTCCTACAATGAGCAGTTCTTC.

The chain uses TRBV30 and TRBJ2-1; 11 nucleotides align to TRBD2. The V gene end was trimmed by 1 base and the J gene end by 5 bases; junction bases not matched to a gene: 7. Per germline, CDR1 GTSNPN and CDR2 SVGIG (reference sequence). The CDR3 runs to 16 residues. CDR3 bases: TGTGCCTGGAGTGGACTATTTAGCGGGAGGGACAATGAGCAGTTCTTC. It codes for CAWSGLFSGRDNEQFF.

The rearrangement uses TRBV7-9 and TRBJ2-2; weak D call: TRBD2 (6 bases). The germline V gene encodes CDR1 SEHNR and CDR2 FQNEAQ (reference sequence). The CDR3 has 19 residues. Trimming pared 3 bases from V and 5 bases from J, leaving 25 bases between. CDR3 nucleotides: TGTGCCAGCAGCTTCCCAGCCTATTCGGGAGAGACGGAGACCGGGGAGCTGTTTTTT. Its protein is CASSFPAYSGETETGELFF.

This chain links TRBV5-5 with TRBJ2-7; possible D gene TRBD1, 5 bases. Germline V gene lookup returns CDR1 SGHKS and CDR2 YYEKEE (reference sequence). V shed 0 bases and J shed 3 bases, with 19 bases lying between them. The CDR3 consists of 17 residues. The CDR3 DNA sequence: TGTGCCAGCAGCTTGGTTAAAGGACATCTTGGAAACTACGAGCAGTACTTC. The encoded protein is CASSLVKGHLGNYEQYF.

The V and J genes are TRBV7-6 and TRBJ2-1; 7 nucleotides agree with TRBD2. J was trimmed by 7 bases and V by 5 bases; bases with no gene match: 17. The CDR3 has 17 residues. Looked up from germline, CDR1 is SGHVS and CDR2 is FNYEAQ. The CDR3 reads CASSRSDHGTGGNEQFF. For the CDR3, the DNA is TGTGCCAGCAGCCGAAGCGATCACGGGACCGGGGGGAATGAGCAGTTCTTC.

The chain uses TRBV7-8 and TRBJ1-2, with 9 bases aligning to TRBD1. The V gene end was trimmed by 2 bases and the J gene end by 8 bases; junction bases not matched to a gene: 12. Germline CDR1 is SGHVS and CDR2 is FQNEAQ. The CDR3 is made up of 16 amino acids. CDR3 amino acids: CASSLFSGQGNEGYTF. The CDR3 DNA reads as TGTGCCAGCAGCTTATTTTCGGGACAGGGAAATGAAGGCTACACCTTC.

The chain joins TRBV5-1 to TRBJ1-1, with TRBD1 identical over 9 bases. Losses at the gene ends were 3 bases for V and 0 bases for J; bases not matched to a gene: 12. The CDR3 runs 18 residues. Germline V gene sequence: CDR1 SGHRS, CDR2 YFSETQ. In DNA, the CDR3 is TGCGCCAGCAGCTCACGGACAGGGGATAGGATCCTGAACACTGAAGCTTTCTTT. Residues: CASSSRTGDRILNTEAFF.

The chain's CDR3 is CASRKGDNTDTQYF. CDR3 nucleotide sequence: TGCGCCAGCAGAAAGGGGGACAACACAGATACGCAGTATTTT. The chain recombines TRBV4-1 with TRBJ2-3; perhaps TRBD1 as D (6 bases). CDR1 is MGHRA and CDR2 is YSYEKL in the germline V gene. Trimming removed 6 bases from V and 2 bases from J, with 12 bases in between. The CDR3 sequence is 14 residues long.

The chain has TRBV19 and TRBJ2-1; weak D call: TRBD1 (5 bases). Germline V gene data show CDR1 as LNHDA and CDR2 as SQIVND (reference sequence). The V gene lost 6 bases and the J gene lost 3 bases, with 15 bases spanning the gap. The CDR3 is 15 residues long. CDR3 protein: CASRTQMDNYNEQFF. CDR3 coding DNA: TGTGCCAGTAGGACTCAAATGGACAACTACAATGAGCAGTTCTTC.

The genes are TRBV6-4 and TRBJ1-5; no definite D call. Germline CDR1 is MRHNA and CDR2 is SNTAGT. The CDR3 totals 14 residues. The V end lost 3 bases, the J end lost 2 bases, and 8 bases lay between the germline ends. The CDR3 is CASSESYGNQPQHF. CDR3 coding DNA: TGTGCCAGCAGTGAGTCGTATGGCAATCAGCCCCAGCATTTT.

The chain has TRBV27 and TRBJ2-3; 11 bases match TRBD2. CDR1 and CDR2 (germline): MNHEY, SMNVEV (reference sequence). The CDR3 is 17 residues long. V was clipped by 5 bases and J by 1 base; unmatched bases: 8. The CDR3 is CASSVPGLAVGTDTQYF. The CDR3 region has the DNA TGTGCCAGCAGTGTACCGGGACTAGCGGTTGGCACAGATACGCAGTATTTT.

V usage is TRBV5-1 and J usage is TRBJ2-7; D is possibly TRBD1 (6 bases). This CDR3 has 15 residues. Between the trimmed V and J ends, which lost 1 base and 2 bases, there was a span of 13 bases. Germline V gives CDR1 SGHRS, CDR2 YFSETQ. The CDR3 loop is CASSLLTGPTYEQYF. The DNA for the CDR3 is TGCGCCAGCAGCTTGTTAACAGGGCCTACCTACGAGCAGTACTTC.

This rearrangement joins TRBV4-3 to TRBJ2-3; TRBD2 matches at 10 bases. Per the germline V gene, CDR1 is LGHNA and CDR2 is YSLEER. V lost 8 bases to trimming and J lost 0 bases; unmatched junction nucleotides: 8. This CDR3 region has 16 residues. The CDR3 nucleotides read TGCGCCAGCCAAGCGGGAGCGGGAGGGAGCACAGATACGCAGTATTTT. Translating gives CASQAGAGGSTDTQYF.

This chain uses TRBV4-1 with TRBJ1-6; 9 positions match TRBD1. V lost 4 bases to trimming and J lost 10 bases; unmatched junction nucleotides: 20. Germline CDR1 is MGHRA and CDR2 is YSYEKL. The CDR3 covers 19 residues. The DNA for the CDR3 is TGCGCCAGCAGCCTCCTACGGGGGACAGGGCGGGAATTTGGGTCACCCCTCCACTTT. It translates to CASSLLRGTGREFGSPLHF.

This chain links TRBV7-2 with TRBJ2-2; 8 nucleotides agree with TRBD2. There are 16 residues in the CDR3. J gave up 4 bases and V 2 bases, and 6 bases lay outside the gene matches. Germline V gene data show CDR1 as SGHTA and CDR2 as FQGNSA. CDR3 amino acids: CASSLQGLAFTGELFF. DNA of the CDR3: TGTGCCAGCAGCTTACAAGGACTAGCCTTCACCGGGGAGCTGTTTTTT.

The chain joins TRBV4-3 to TRBJ2-5, with TRBD1 as a possible D gene (6 bases). V lost 0 bases and J 0 bases, leaving 20 bases between the germline ends. The CDR3 has 19 residues. CDR1 and CDR2 from the germline V gene are LGHNA and YSLEER. Here the CDR3 DNA reads TGCGCCAGCAGCCAAGACTCCAGTCGGGCAGGGGAGTACCAAGAGACCCAGTACTTC. This translates into CASSQDSSRAGEYQETQYF.

V usage is TRBV7-9 and J usage is TRBJ2-1; D is unclear. The CDR3 extends over 14 amino acids. With 4 bases removed from V and 8 bases from J, the gap between germline ends came to 15 bases. CDR1 and CDR2 from the germline V gene are SEHNR and FQNEAQ (reference sequence). CDR3 coding DNA: TGTGCCAGCAGCTCGGCGACGACTTCCGATGAGCAGTTCTTC. This sequence encodes CASSSATTSDEQFF.

The genes are TRBV5-4 and TRBJ2-1; 10 bases align to TRBD2. CDR1 and CDR2 (germline): SGHNT, YYREEE (reference sequence). The CDR3 sequence is 17 residues long. V gave up 4 bases and J gave up 0 bases; unmatched junction bases: 7. DNA for the CDR3: TGTGCCAGCAGCCACGGACTAGCGGAAAGCTCCTACAATGAGCAGTTCTTC. Translated: CASSHGLAESSYNEQFF.

This chain links TRBV18 with TRBJ2-7; 7 bases align to TRBD1. Germline values: CDR1 KGHSH, CDR2 LQKENI. CDR3 size: 15 residues. After removal of 6 bases from V and 3 bases from J, the junction contained 11 bases not matched to a gene. The CDR3 sequence is CASSPTKDRNYEQYF. The CDR3 nucleotides read TGTGCCAGCTCGCCGACTAAGGACAGGAACTACGAGCAGTACTTC.

The J gene is TRBJ2-7, the V gene TRBV19, with D tentatively TRBD2 (6 bases). V was shortened by 3 bases and J by 5 bases, with 20 bases between the two germline ends. The germline gives CDR1 LNHDA, CDR2 SQIVND (reference sequence). The CDR3 sequence is 16 residues long. The CDR3 sequence is CASSISVARGLDEQYF. For the CDR3, the DNA is TGTGCCAGTAGTATCTCGGTCGCGAGGGGACTGGACGAGCAGTACTTC.

The V call is TRBV5-1, the J call TRBJ2-7, with 11 bases lining up with TRBD1. The CDR3 extends over 14 amino acids. J was trimmed by 6 bases and V by 4 bases; bases with no gene match: 6. Germline V gene sequence: CDR1 SGHRS, CDR2 YFSETQ. This chain's CDR3 is CASSPGDRGSEQYF. The CDR3 coding sequence is TGCGCCAGCAGCCCCGGGGACAGGGGGTCCGAGCAGTACTTC.